The 29 T cell receptor beta chains listed next were all sequenced from one sample in a study of cytomegalovirus exposure and HLA in healthy donors. PCR amplification relied on 60 Vbeta primers (plus 13 Jbeta primers). Method: immunoSEQ multiplex PCR; TCRdb's copy keeps in-frame clones and lacks some. Of around 87,000 clones in the sample, over 60% are singletons; the top ten hold more than 2.5%. Source material: PBMCs. Every receptor here comes from a man aged 35 to 55 in good health and CMV-seronegative.

The CDR3 loop reads CASSYTRGLSYEQYF. The CDR3 DNA follows: TGTGCCAGCAGTTACACCCGGGGACTCTCCTACGAGCAGTACTTC. The chain joins TRBV6-6 to TRBJ2-7; TRBD2 is a possible D gene (6 bases). CDR1 is MNHNY, CDR2 SVGAGI, per germline (reference sequence). V was clipped by 2 bases and J by 0 bases, with 11 bases between them. The CDR3 runs to 15 residues.

The chain employs TRBV5-1 and TRBJ1-1, with 8 bases lining up with TRBD1. Germline V gene sequence: CDR1 SGHRS, CDR2 YFSETQ. CDR3 size: 16 residues. V gave up 1 base and J gave up 2 bases; unmatched junction bases: 7. The CDR3 region is CASSLPIGQGNTEAFF. The CDR3 coding sequence is TGCGCCAGCAGCTTGCCAATAGGACAGGGAAACACTGAAGCTTTCTTT. Complete variable domain (other parts from reference TRBV5-1 and TRBJ1-1): KAGVTQTPRYLIKTRGQQVTLSCSPISGHRSVSWYQQTPGQGLQFLFEYFSETQRNKGNFPGRFSGRQFSNSRSEMNVSTLELGDSALYLCASSLPIGQGNTEAFFGQGTRLTVV.

The chain recombines TRBV9 with TRBJ1-1; D is unclear. The CDR3 runs to 15 residues. Germline values: CDR1 SGDLS, CDR2 YYNGEE. Deletions cut 0 bases from V and 2 bases from J, with 11 bases between. The CDR3 DNA sequence: TGTGCCAGCAGCGTAGTACGGGGAGGTAACACTGAAGCTTTCTTT. Protein product: CASSVVRGGNTEAFF.

The chain links TRBV6-6 to TRBJ2-5; possibly TRBD1 for D (5 bases). Germline CDR1 is MNHNY and CDR2 is SVGAGI (reference sequence). The length of the CDR3 is 15 residues. V lost 6 bases, J lost 5 bases, and 19 bases lay in between. The CDR3 spells CASSAGQGLRETQYF. CDR3 nucleotide sequence: TGTGCCAGCAGCGCCGGACAAGGTCTGAGGGAGACCCAGTACTTC.

This clone has a single count. The genes are TRBV9 and TRBJ1-1; 8 nucleotides align to TRBD1. Germline V gene data show CDR1 as SGDLS and CDR2 as YYNGEE. CDR3 length: 16 residues. J was trimmed by 0 bases and V by 2 bases; bases with no gene match: 6. CDR3 bases: TGTGCCAGCAGCGTTGGTCGGGACAGGTTGAACACTGAAGCTTTCTTT. The encoded protein is CASSVGRDRLNTEAFF.

The genes are TRBV5-1 and TRBJ1-5; TRBD1 is a possible D gene (6 bases). The germline V gene encodes CDR1 SGHRS and CDR2 YFSETQ. The V gene lost 4 bases and the J gene lost 0 bases, with 11 bases spanning the gap. The CDR3 has 15 amino acids. CDR3 residues: CASSPTGYSNQPQHF. The CDR3 DNA is TGCGCCAGCAGCCCGACAGGATATAGCAATCAGCCCCAGCATTTT.

This clone was found a few times. The rearrangement joins TRBV9 to TRBJ2-3; perhaps TRBD1 as D (5 bases). With 4 bases removed from V and 4 bases from J, the gap between germline ends came to 7 bases. Germline V gene data show CDR1 as SGDLS and CDR2 as YYNGEE. This CDR3 spans 12 amino acids. CDR3 nucleotide sequence: TGTGCCAGCAGCAGGGGCTCAGATACGCAGTATTTT. Its translation: CASSRGSDTQYF.

The chain joins TRBV30 to TRBJ2-5, with a weak D call TRBD2 (5 bases). This CDR3 is built from 13 residues. Trimming shortened V by 1 base and J by 5 bases, and 11 bases separated the two germline ends. The V gene's germline CDR1 is GTSNPN and CDR2 SVGIG (reference sequence). This CDR3 reads CAWSGNGGETQYF. The CDR3 DNA follows: TGTGCCTGGAGTGGGAACGGCGGGGAGACCCAGTACTTC.

This clone was counted between two and nine times. The chain recombines TRBV4-3 with TRBJ1-6; D remains ambiguous. Trimming removed 0 bases from V and 10 bases from J, with 13 bases in between. The CDR3 is made up of 15 amino acids. Germline CDR1 reads LGHNA; CDR2 reads YSLEER. CDR3 nucleotides: TGCGCCAGCAGCCAAGATTCGGGAGGAACGTCACCCCTCCACTTT. Amino acid sequence: CASSQDSGGTSPLHF.

This clone was seen only once. The gene calls are TRBV5-6 and TRBJ2-3; 8 nucleotides agree with TRBD1. CDR1 and CDR2 (germline): SGHDT, YYEEEE. Trimming removed 2 bases from V and 8 bases from J; junction bases left unmatched: 7. This CDR3 spans 14 amino acids. The CDR3 coding sequence is TGTGCCAGCAGCTTCTGGACAGGGCCCGGTACGCAGTATTTT. This gives the protein CASSFWTGPGTQYF.

The rearrangement uses TRBV10-3 and TRBJ2-1; 8 bases match TRBD2. Germline V gene data show CDR1 as ENHRY and CDR2 as SYGVKD. This CDR3 comprises 15 residues. Trimming took 6 bases from V and 0 from J; bases not matched to a gene: 4. The chain's CDR3 is CAIRDRGGSYNEQFF. CDR3 bases: TGTGCCATCAGGGACCGGGGGGGCTCCTACAATGAGCAGTTCTTC.

The chain has TRBV5-1 and TRBJ2-1; D is perhaps TRBD2 (6 bases). The CDR3 spans 14 residues. Germline assignment: CDR1 SGHRS and CDR2 YFSETQ. Between the trimmed V and J ends, which lost 3 bases and 10 bases, there was a span of 17 bases. CDR3 residues: CASSSRQTRGEQFF. The CDR3 DNA reads as TGCGCCAGCAGCTCCAGGCAGACTAGAGGAGAGCAGTTCTTC. Together with reference TRBV5-1 and TRBJ2-1, the CDR3 gives the full variable domain: KAGVTQTPRYLIKTRGQQVTLSCSPISGHRSVSWYQQTPGQGLQFLFEYFSETQRNKGNFPGRFSGRQFSNSRSEMNVSTLELGDSALYLCASSSRQTRGEQFFGPGTRLTVL.

This clone was picked up a small number of times. The rearrangement joins TRBV19 to TRBJ2-4; 11 bases agree with TRBD1. V was clipped by 4 bases and J by 0 bases; unmatched bases: 5. This CDR3 has 17 residues. Germline assignment: CDR1 LNHDA and CDR2 SQIVND (reference sequence). CDR3 loop: CASSSRDRGVAKNIQYF. The CDR3 nucleotides read TGTGCCAGTAGTAGCCGGGACAGGGGGGTAGCCAAAAACATTCAGTACTTC.

This sequence joins TRBV27 and TRBJ2-3; 8 nucleotides align to TRBD2. The germline gives CDR1 MNHEY, CDR2 SMNVEV (reference sequence). The CDR3 runs to 14 residues. The junction had 4 bases not matched to a gene; V was cut back by 3 bases and J by 5 bases. CDR3 DNA sequence: TGTGCCAGCAGTTTCCGGGGGGGCCGAGATACGCAGTATTTT. Translation: CASSFRGGRDTQYF.

The chain recombines TRBV6-1 with TRBJ1-1; a weak D match, TRBD1 (5 bases). V was pared by 6 bases and J by 5 bases, with 13 bases between. Germline V CDR1 and CDR2: MNHNS, SASEGT. The CDR3 sequence is 13 residues long. Here the CDR3 DNA reads TGTGCCAGCAGGGCAGCGGAGGGGACTGAAGCTTTCTTT. Protein sequence: CASRAAEGTEAFF.

In nucleotides, the CDR3 is TGCGCCAGCAGCTTGGGACAGGGGCACACCGGGGAGCTGTTTTTT. This encodes CASSLGQGHTGELFF. The chain uses TRBV5-1 and TRBJ2-2, with TRBD1 matching over 8 bases. With 0 bases clipped from V and 3 bases from J, the junction kept 1 base outside the gene matches. Per the germline V gene, CDR1 is SGHRS and CDR2 is YFSETQ. The CDR3 spans 15 residues.

V is TRBV5-1 and J is TRBJ2-3, with 12 bases matching TRBD2. With 4 bases clipped from V and 5 bases from J, the junction kept 5 bases outside the gene matches. The CDR3 loop spans 15 amino acids. The germline CDR1 and CDR2 sequences are SGHRS and YFSETQ. The CDR3 nucleotides are TGCGCCAGCAGCCCCCTAGCGGGGGGGGGAGATACGCAGTATTTT. Translation gives CASSPLAGGGDTQYF.

As regards this clone: Other DNA sequences of this sample code for an identical CDR3. The chain uses TRBV10-3 and TRBJ2-7; 7 nucleotides agree with TRBD2. Germline assignment: CDR1 ENHRY and CDR2 SYGVKD. The CDR3 length is 12 residues. Trimming took 2 bases from V and 8 from J; bases not matched to a gene: 3. CDR3 sequence (DNA): TGTGCCATCAGTGAGGGGGAGGGAAAGCAGTACTTC. This gives the protein CAISEGEGKQYF.

Here the CDR3 DNA reads TGTGCCAGCAGTTTATTAATTTCAGGTTCCTACGAGCAGTACTTC. It is translated as CASSLLISGSYEQYF. V and J are TRBV28 and TRBJ2-7; D gene uncertain. The CDR3 is 15 residues long. V was clipped by 1 base and J by 1 base, with 11 bases between them. The germline V gene has CDR1 MDHEN and CDR2 SYDVKM.

The gene calls are TRBV6-5 and TRBJ1-1, with 10 bases matching TRBD1. CDR3 length: 12 residues. Losses at the gene ends were 5 bases for V and 8 bases for J; bases not matched to a gene: 2. The germline gives CDR1 MNHEY, CDR2 SVGAGI. The CDR3 here is CASSRTGGEAFF. CDR3 in DNA: TGTGCCAGCAGTAGGACAGGGGGGGAAGCTTTCTTT.

The chain uses TRBV28 and TRBJ2-3; D might be TRBD2 (7 bases). The CDR3 has 15 amino acids. Between the trimmed V and J ends, which lost 4 bases and 0 bases, there was a span of 11 bases. The germline V gene has CDR1 MDHEN and CDR2 SYDVKM. The CDR3 reads CASSSAGASTDTQYF. The CDR3 nucleotides read TGTGCCAGCAGTTCGGCGGGGGCTAGCACAGATACGCAGTATTTT.

This clone has a single count. V is TRBV10-2 and J is TRBJ1-2; no reliable D call. This CDR3 has 11 amino acids. The germline V and J ends were trimmed by 6 bases and 6 bases, with 8 bases remaining between them. The germline V gene encodes CDR1 WSHSY and CDR2 SAAADI. CDR3 sequence: CASRVGNGYTF. CDR3 DNA: TGCGCCAGCAGGGTTGGCAATGGCTACACCTTC.

The chain couples TRBV7-2 to TRBJ1-1, with D possibly TRBD1 on 6 matching bases. This CDR3 contains 13 residues. CDR1 and CDR2 (germline): SGHTA, FQGNSA. V dropped 4 bases and J dropped 7 bases, with 13 bases sitting between them. The CDR3 here is CASSYGTRNEAFF. The CDR3 nucleotides read TGTGCCAGCAGCTACGGGACAAGAAATGAAGCTTTCTTT.

The chain joins TRBV5-6 to TRBJ1-2; TRBD1 is a possible D gene (5 bases). CDR1 and CDR2 (germline): SGHDT, YYEEEE. There are 14 residues in the CDR3. Trimming pared 0 bases from V and 5 bases from J, leaving 11 bases between. The CDR3 DNA reads as TGTGCCAGCAGCTTGGGACAGCTCTATTATGGCTACACCTTC. Protein sequence: CASSLGQLYYGYTF.

A word on this clone: Additional DNA sequences in this sample encode the identical CDR3. The chain joins TRBV28 to TRBJ2-5; TRBD1 aligns across 7 bases. The V gene's germline CDR1 is MDHEN and CDR2 SYDVKM. V lost 3 bases and J lost 4; bases outside the gene matches: 5. CDR3 length equals 14 residues. The CDR3 nucleotides are TGTGCCAGCAGTTTGAGACAGGGCGGAGAGACCCAGTACTTC. Translation gives CASSLRQGGETQYF. The variable domain in full, with the rest retrieved from reference TRBV28 and TRBJ2-5, is DVKVTQSSRYLVKRTGEKVFLECVQDMDHENMFWYRQDPGLGLRLIYFSYDVKMKEKGDIPEGYSVSREKKERFSLILESASTNQTSMYLCASSLRQGGETQYFGPGTRLLVL.

The J gene is TRBJ2-5, the V gene TRBV7-2; TRBD1 matches 9 bases. CDR1 is SGHTA and CDR2 is FQGNSA in the germline V gene. After removal of 4 bases from V and 5 bases from J, the junction contained 14 bases not matched to a gene. The CDR3 has 17 residues. The CDR3 is CASSSPGQGSVTETQYF. DNA for the CDR3: TGTGCCAGCAGCTCACCGGGACAGGGTTCTGTAACCGAGACCCAGTACTTC. The whole variable domain, filled in from reference TRBV7-2 and TRBJ2-5, reads GAGVSQSPSNKVTEKGKDVELRCDPISGHTALYWYRQSLGQGLEFLIYFQGNSAPDKSGLPSDRFSAERTGGSVSTLTIQRTQQEDSAVYLCASSSPGQGSVTETQYFGPGTRLLVL.

This clone has a single count. The V gene is TRBV10-3, the J gene TRBJ2-3, with 7 bases aligning to TRBD1. The CDR3 length is 12 residues. CDR1 and CDR2 from the germline V gene are ENHRY and SYGVKD. V trimming: 9 bases; J trimming: 0 bases; junction bases outside the gene matches: 0. Written as DNA, the CDR3 is TGTGCCATGGGACAGAGCACAGATACGCAGTATTTT. It codes for CAMGQSTDTQYF.

This clone was observed a handful of times. Its ends do not fully match the called genes, so a read error is possible. The CDR3 DNA sequence: TGTGCCAGCAGCCTAACCGGGACAGGGGGTGTCAGGAGCTCCTACAATGAGCAGTTCTTC. This translates into CASSLTGTGGVRSSYNEQFF. This chain joins TRBV7-3 and TRBJ2-1, with 11 bases matching TRBD1. CDR3 length: 20 residues. Per the germline V gene, CDR1 is SGHTA and CDR2 is FQGTGA.

This chain uses TRBV7-9 with TRBJ2-3; tentative D call: TRBD2 (6 bases). The CDR3 extends over 16 amino acids. The germline CDR1 and CDR2 sequences are SEHNR and FQNEAQ (reference sequence). V was trimmed by 6 bases and J by 1 base, leaving 17 bases between them. DNA for the CDR3: TGTGCCAGCAGGTCATCGCGGGGTCGGGGCACAGATACGCAGTATTTT. Translating it yields CASRSSRGRGTDTQYF.